These 24 T cell receptor beta chains share one sample of origin, sequenced in a study of molecular identifiers for immune sequencing clone quantification. TCRdb re-analysed the PCR reads in MiXCR, keeping a single row per CDR3 protein. This sample has 80,000 to 130,000 distinct CDR3 sequences, with 36% found just once. Sequencing was done on a sample of naive CD8+ T cells from blood, with Jurkat cell RNA spiked in. The subset here: FACS-sorted CD8+CD4-CCR7+CD45RA+ naive T cells. Receptors were obtained from a human donor in good health. Some libraries in this study had Jurkat cell RNA spiked in.

V usage is TRBV9 and J usage is TRBJ2-5, with 8 bases lining up with TRBD2. The CDR3 has 13 residues. CDR1 is SGDLS and CDR2 is YYNGEE in the germline V gene. V trimming: 2 bases; J trimming: 4 bases; junction bases outside the gene matches: 1. The CDR3 DNA reads as TGTGCCAGCAGCGTCACTAGCGGAGAGACCCAGTACTTC. Translated: CASSVTSGETQYF.

J is TRBJ2-6 and V is TRBV20-1, with TRBD2 as a possible D gene (5 bases). CDR3 size: 15 residues. Between the trimmed V and J ends, which lost 3 bases and 4 bases, there was a span of 13 bases. Germline V gives CDR1 DFQATT, CDR2 SNEGSKA (reference sequence). The CDR3 reads CSARPRDAGANVLTF. In DNA, the CDR3 is TGCAGTGCTAGGCCGAGGGATGCCGGGGCCAACGTCCTGACTTTC.

The chain uses TRBV9 and TRBJ2-3; TRBD2 matches at 10 bases. The CDR3 sequence is 17 residues long. V trimming: 6 bases; J trimming: 7 bases; junction bases outside the gene matches: 17. CDR1 SGDLS and CDR2 YYNGEE come from the germline V gene. CDR3 protein: CASNEGTSVTRTNTQYF. DNA of the CDR3: TGTGCCAGCAACGAAGGGACTAGCGTCACCCGGACAAATACGCAGTATTTT.

The chain links TRBV9 to TRBJ2-3; weak D call: TRBD2 (6 bases). This CDR3 comprises 15 residues. The germline gives CDR1 SGDLS, CDR2 YYNGEE. Between the trimmed V and J ends, which lost 3 bases and 8 bases, there was a span of 19 bases. CDR3 region: CASSGGREPPGTQYF. The CDR3 nucleotides are TGTGCCAGCAGCGGGGGCCGGGAGCCACCGGGTACGCAGTATTTT.

This chain joins TRBV10-3 and TRBJ2-5, with 7 bases lining up with TRBD1. Trimming took 1 base from V and 5 from J; bases not matched to a gene: 7. The CDR3 consists of 15 residues. Germline values: CDR1 ENHRY, CDR2 SYGVKD. The CDR3 nucleotides are TGTGCCATCAGTGAGTTCGACAGGGTGGTGGAGACCCAGTACTTC. It encodes CAISEFDRVVETQYF.

The gene calls are TRBV5-6 and TRBJ1-6; D is ambiguous. The CDR3 contains 14 residues. V lost 0 bases to trimming and J lost 14 bases, with 15 bases between them. Germline V CDR1 and CDR2: SGHDT, YYEEEE. In DNA, the CDR3 is TGTGCCAGCAGCTTGGAAGGGTTCCCGGTGGCCCTCCACTTT. Translated: CASSLEGFPVALHF.

This clonotype was observed a single time. The CDR3 is CASTPLRGTYNEQFF. The DNA for the CDR3 is TGTGCCAGCACTCCCCTGAGGGGGACGTACAATGAGCAGTTCTTC. This chain links TRBV12-3 or TRBV12-4 with TRBJ2-1, with a tentative D call TRBD1 (6 bases). The CDR3 length is 15 residues. The V end lost 7 bases, the J end lost 4 bases, and 17 bases lay between the germline ends.

A word on this clonotype: This may be a read error, as it is one base from a much larger clone. The rearrangement uses TRBV7-6 and TRBJ2-6, with D possibly called TRBD1 or TRBD2 (5 bases each). The CDR3 consists of 16 residues. Per germline, CDR1 SGHVS and CDR2 FNYEAQ. The CDR3 bases are TGTACCAGCAGCTTAGGGACGGGGTCTGGGGCCAACGTCCTGACTTTC. As protein: CTSSLGTGSGANVLTF. Using reference TRBV7-6 and TRBJ2-6 for the parts outside the CDR3, the full variable domain is GAGVSQSPRYKVTKRGQDVALRCDPISGHVSLYWYRQALGQGPEFLTYFNYEAQQDKSGLPNDRFSAERPEGSISTLTIQRTEQRDSAMYRCTSSLGTGSGANVLTFGAGSRLTVL.

At least ten counts were recorded for this clonotype. The chain uses TRBV7-2 and TRBJ2-7; D might be TRBD1 (6 bases). Trimming stripped 6 bases from V and 6 bases from J, with 18 bases between. There are 14 residues in the CDR3. Germline values: CDR1 SGHTA, CDR2 FQGNSA. CDR3 loop: CASSSDLRGVEQYF. DNA of the CDR3: TGTGCCAGCAGTTCCGACCTCAGGGGAGTCGAGCAGTACTTC.

This clonotype was observed a few times. The chain employs TRBV28 and TRBJ2-1; D possibly corresponds to TRBD2 (5 bases). CDR1 and CDR2 (germline): MDHEN, SYDVKM. The ends were cut back, 5 bases at V and 6 bases at J, with 14 bases in the middle. The CDR3 sequence is 14 residues long. For the CDR3, the DNA is TGTGCCAGCAGTCCCCTAGAGAGCGGCAATGAGCAGTTCTTC. It yields the protein CASSPLESGNEQFF. Together with reference TRBV28 and TRBJ2-1, the CDR3 gives the full variable domain: DVKVTQSSRYLVKRTGEKVFLECVQDMDHENMFWYRQDPGLGLRLIYFSYDVKMKEKGDIPEGYSVSREKKERFSLILESASTNQTSMYLCASSPLESGNEQFFGPGTRLTVL.

For this clonotype: No conserved phenylalanine or tryptophan is present at the end of the CDR3, so a read error is the likely explanation. The chain links TRBV7-8 to TRBJ2-5, with a weak D call TRBD1 (6 bases). Germline V gene data show CDR1 as SGHVS and CDR2 as FQNEAQ. The CDR3 loop spans 14 amino acids. Trimming removed 1 base at V and 5 bases at J, with 11 bases between. The CDR3: CASSLEAGDETQYS. CDR3 nucleotide sequence: TGTGCCAGCAGCTTAGAAGCAGGGGATGAGACCCAGTACTCC.

In regard to this clonotype: The CDR3 does not end in the conserved phenylalanine or tryptophan, so this is likely a read error. The J gene is TRBJ2-4, the V gene TRBV11-2; D unclear. V was cut by 1 base and J by 13 bases, with 32 bases left in between. Per germline, CDR1 SGHAT and CDR2 FQNNGV. The CDR3 runs 19 residues. The CDR3 DNA reads TGTGCCAGCAGCTTAGCCCCCCCAGAGGAGACAAACCCCGACCAAGCCCAGTACATC. This codes for CASSLAPPEETNPDQAQYI.

The chain couples TRBV12-3 or TRBV12-4 to TRBJ1-5; the D is unclear. The CDR3 has 14 amino acids. The V and J ends lost 8 bases and 0 bases respectively, with 11 bases between them. CDR3 residues: CASRGSYSNQPQHF. CDR3 nucleotides: TGTGCCAGCCGCGGGTCTTATAGCAATCAGCCCCAGCATTTT.

A word on this clonotype: The junction departs from germline at one end; a sequencing error may be responsible. This CDR3 is CASSEGGQPKHF. CDR3 DNA: TGTGCCAGCAGTGAAGGGGGTCAGCCCAAGCATTTT. The chain has TRBV2 and TRBJ1-5; D call uncertain. The CDR3 extends over 12 amino acids. Germline V gene data show CDR1 as SNHLY and CDR2 as FYNNEI.

The rearrangement uses TRBV7-9 and TRBJ2-1; TRBD2 matches 14 bases. Germline V gene sequence: CDR1 SEHNR, CDR2 FQNEAQ (reference sequence). The CDR3 is 14 residues long. Losses at the gene ends were 8 bases for V and 7 bases for J; bases not matched to a gene: 4. CDR3 sequence reads: CASGGLAGVNEQFF. The CDR3 nucleotides are TGTGCCAGCGGGGGACTAGCGGGAGTAAATGAGCAGTTCTTC.

The chain combines TRBV4-3 with TRBJ2-7; no reliable D call. This CDR3 comprises 15 residues. Per the germline V gene, CDR1 is LGHNA and CDR2 is YSLEER. Trimming removed 3 bases at V and 7 bases at J, with 19 bases between. The CDR3 sequence is CASSQDRRSDWEQYF. For the CDR3, the DNA is TGCGCCAGCAGCCAGGATAGGCGAAGCGATTGGGAGCAGTACTTC.

This clonotype was counted ten times or more. This chain's CDR3 is CSANNRDSLTYNEQFF. The CDR3 DNA follows: TGCAGTGCTAACAACCGGGACAGTTTGACCTACAATGAGCAGTTCTTC. This chain uses TRBV20-1 with TRBJ2-1, with TRBD1 matching 7 bases. The junction had 11 bases not matched to a gene; V was cut back by 4 bases and J by 2 bases. The CDR3 extends over 16 amino acids. Germline V gives CDR1 DFQATT, CDR2 SNEGSKA (reference sequence).

Of note for this clonotype: One end of the junction is discordant with germline, which a read error may explain. The rearrangement joins TRBV5-3 to TRBJ2-3; a weak D match, TRBD2 (6 bases). TRBV5-3 belongs to the ORF category, with a function that is uncertain. The CDR3 runs to 13 residues. This CDR3 is CASNFGSTDTLYF. In DNA form, the CDR3 reads TGTGCCAGCAATTTCGGGAGCACAGATACGCTGTATTTT.

Concerning this clonotype itself: With a much larger clone just one base away, this may be a read error. The CDR3 sequence: CASSFSGNQPQHF. Here the CDR3 DNA reads TGTGCCAGCAGTTTTTCCGGAAATCAGCCCCAGCATTTT. V and J are TRBV6-2 or TRBV6-3 and TRBJ1-5; no reliable D call. The CDR3 loop spans 13 amino acids. V lost 4 bases, J lost 4 bases, and 8 bases lay in between. Germline V gene sequence: CDR1 MNHEY, CDR2 SVGEGT.

J is TRBJ1-5 and V is TRBV6-2 or TRBV6-3; D not resolved. The CDR3 has 15 residues. CDR1 is MNHEY and CDR2 is SVGEGT in the germline V gene. V gave up 2 bases and J gave up 5 bases, with 13 bases separating them. The CDR3 protein is CASSYGGREDQPQHF. DNA for the CDR3: TGTGCCAGCAGTTACGGTGGAAGGGAGGATCAGCCCCAGCATTTT.

Comments on this clonotype: It may be a read error: a sequence one base away is much more abundant. V usage is TRBV6-6 and J usage is TRBJ2-4; D gene ambiguous. The length of the CDR3 is 12 residues. Germline V lookup: CDR1 MNHNY, CDR2 SVGAGI (reference sequence). Trimming left V 5 bases short and J 6 bases short, with 8 bases between. The CDR3 DNA sequence: TGTGCCAGCAGTATTACTGTAAACATTCAGTACTTC. Encoded protein: CASSITVNIQYF.

A remark on this clonotype: Being one base from a much bigger clone, this may be a read error. This sequence joins TRBV5-6 and TRBJ2-5; D remains ambiguous. Germline lookup yields CDR1 SGHDT and CDR2 YYEEEE. The CDR3 consists of 14 residues. The CDR3 here is CASTESGLLETQSF. DNA of the CDR3: TGTGCCAGCACCGAATCGGGTCTCTTAGAGACCCAGTCCTTC. Drawing the rest from reference TRBV5-6 and TRBJ2-5, the complete variable domain is DAGVTQSPTHLIKTRGQQVTLRCSPKSGHDTVSWYQQALGQGPQFIFQYYEEEERQRGNFPDRFSGHQFPNYSSELNVNALLLGDSALYLCASTESGLLETQSFGPGTRLLVL.

In this sample, this clonotype turned up a few times. V gene TRBV4-3 combines with J gene TRBJ1-2, with D possibly matching TRBD1 (5 bases). Germline values: CDR1 LGHNA, CDR2 YSLEER. The length of the CDR3 is 15 residues. The germline V and J ends were trimmed by 1 base and 4 bases, with 13 bases remaining between them. The CDR3 spells CASSQAWGSSYGYTF. CDR3 bases: TGCGCCAGCAGCCAAGCGTGGGGGAGTAGCTATGGCTACACCTTC.

As concerns this clonotype: One end of the junction fails to match germline, which may point to a read error. The V and J genes are TRBV10-3 and TRBJ1-5; D is possibly TRBD1 (5 bases). The CDR3 is 15 amino acids. Germline values: CDR1 ENHRY, CDR2 SYGVKD. CDR3 in amino acids: CAISEVGGGNPPQHF. In DNA form, the CDR3 reads TGTGCCATCAGTGAGGTGGGGGGTGGGAATCCGCCCCAGCATTTT.